Here is one TCR beta chain with its context. There are many counts of this clonotype. Its antigen is still unknown. Within one base of it there is no much larger clone, and no base qualities were kept. This specimen belongs to a study of T-cell reconstitution after alpha-beta-depleted transplantation in children (dated by TCRdb to between 2015 and 2016). Some background on the complete study: Using TCR repertoire profiling, the study quantitatively followed how T-cell immune reconstitution unfolded in children after TCRalphabeta/CD19-depleted allogeneic hematopoietic cell transplantation.

Library generation was performed with PCR. Sequencing relied on an Illumina HiSeq 2500. Molecular barcoding was employed in the preparation of TCR libraries, with unique molecular identifiers being used to normalize TCRbeta repertoire quantification. The public reads were reanalyzed by TCRdb: fastp trimming at Q25, MiXCR alignment, in-frame beta chains only. Each entry merges the rows of one CDR3 protein and shows their most common DNA and genes. In this sample the table shows approximately 490,000 distinct CDR3 sequences, roughly a tenth of which occur a single time. The top ten clones comprise 2% of the sample. The sample's treatment or condition label, decoded: allogeneic hematopoietic cell transplantation with graft depleted of TCRalphabeta T cells and CD19 B cells. The transplant recipients were children given TCRalphabeta/CD19-depleted allogeneic hematopoietic cell grafts. Study-wide findings and limitations: The high TCRbeta diversity at day 60 in some patients was ascribed to recipient T cells and intrathymic progenitors that had survived conditioning. Hyperexpanded clone frequencies declined over subsequent months; after one year, T-cell counts and TCRbeta diversity were mostly attributed to newly produced T cells. The apparently early alphabetaT-cell count recovery about two months after transplant was reportedly dependent on only several hundred rapidly expanded clones derived from non-depleted graft cells.

The germline V gene sets CDR1 to MNHNS and CDR2 to SASEGT. The cysteine opens and the phenylalanine closes a CDR3 of 18 amino acids. Only CDR3 DNA is held: 54 bases, read in frame from base 1. V is clipped by 8 bases and J by 3 bases, and the sequence between their germline boundaries is 26 bases long. Source: PBMCs, taken before TCRalphabeta/CD19-depleted stem cell transplant. The sequence was obtained from a child aged 2 to 15 with inherited bone marrow failure, due to receive a stem cell transplant. The chain is made from TRBV6-1 and TRBJ1-3; TRBD1 might be the D gene, on 6 matching bases. The CDR3 region has the sequence CASSLVQGPQGFGNTIYF. The DNA sequence follows: TGTGCCAGCTCACTGGTGCAGGGGCCTCAAGGTTTTGGAAACACCATATATTTT.